Below, one T cell receptor (beta chain) is given with its context. The antigen remains unidentified. The V end lost 8 bases, the J end lost 4 bases, and 8 bases lay between the germline ends. Germline V gives CDR1 GTSNPN, CDR2 SVGIG (reference sequence). The CDR3 runs to 10 residues. With 60 Vbeta and 13 Jbeta primers, the PCR was carried out. Only in-frame clones appear in the TCRdb table, and some are missing; sequencing was by immunoSEQ multiplex PCR. The sample lists nearly 80,000 clones, approximately 79% occurring once. This specimen belongs to a study of cytomegalovirus exposure and HLA in healthy donors. Study as a whole: From donors who were HLA-typed, an early data release held about 89 million unique TCRs. Overall study results and limits: V- and J-gene trimming in TCR beta was tied to a missense DCLRE1C variant by an analysis performed later. There were 150 to 200 TCR beta chains listed as cytomegalovirus-associated.

This TCR was recovered from a woman between 40 and 50 years old in good health and CMV-seropositive. The rearrangement links TRBV30 to TRBJ1-2; D call uncertain. The sequenced sample consisted of PBMCs. The CDR3 sequence: CAVRVYGYTF. DNA for the CDR3: TGTGCCGTCCGGGTCTATGGCTACACCTTC.